The T cell receptor (beta chain) described here comes from a study of TIL therapy for anti-PD-1-resistant metastatic lung cancer. Study-level information: Tumors were harvested before any PD-1/PD-L1 blockade. Four tumors were EGFR-mutant and two were ALK-rearranged. Median tumor mutation burden was around 1.6 mutations per megabase. Study-level points and caveats: The baseline peripheral repertoire was partially replaced by infused TIL clonotypes that later decayed.

The immunoSEQ assay was v3. The data were produced by immunoSEQ multiplex PCR, yet TCRdb's version contains in-frame clones alone and is incomplete. The data show about 36,000 clones, with 73% seen just once and about 6% held by the top ten. This CDR3 comprises 15 residues. The germline V gene encodes CDR1 SNHLY and CDR2 FYNNEI. Trimming pared 1 base from V and 5 bases from J, leaving 14 bases between. This clone is a singleton in its sample. What it recognizes is unknown. The sample's time point: pre-treatment sample, taken before nivolumab and TIL therapy. The sequenced sample was blood, obtained at baseline. V and J are TRBV2 and TRBJ2-5, with D perhaps being TRBD1 or TRBD2 (5 bases each). The clonotype was recovered from a person aged 25 to 85 with non-small cell lung cancer. As DNA, the CDR3 is TGTGCCAGCAGTGAAGGAAGGGGCTGGAGGGAGACCCAGTACTTC. Translating it yields CASSEGRGWRETQYF.